These 32 T cell receptor beta chains originate from one sample sequenced in a study of CD8 T cells in Susac syndrome. The authors reverse transcribed roughly 0.5 to 1 ug RNA with random hexamers. TCRdb called the immunoSEQ multiplex PCR reads again in MiXCR, with one record for every CDR3 protein. This repertoire shows around 200,000 distinct CDR3 sequences, 90% to 95% found once; its top ten account for 0.085% to 0.1%. Specimen: CD4+ T cells from PBMCs. These receptors were obtained from a human donor with Susac syndrome.

This clonotype was picked up one time. The chain uses TRBV7-2 and TRBJ2-7; no reliable D call. This CDR3 has 17 residues. The germline V gene encodes CDR1 SGHTA and CDR2 FQGNSA. The ends were cut back, 1 base at V and 7 bases at J, with 23 bases in the middle. The CDR3 DNA reads as TGTGCCAGCAGCTTAGTATGGCCCGACGGCGTTTATGTGGAGCAGTACTTC. This gives the protein CASSLVWPDGVYVEQYF.

V is TRBV3-1 and J is TRBJ2-7; possible D gene TRBD1, 6 bases. V was shortened by 1 base and J by 4 bases, with 11 bases between the two germline ends. Germline V gene data show CDR1 as LGHDT and CDR2 as YNNKEL (reference sequence). The CDR3 is made up of 14 amino acids. CDR3 sequence: CASSQGARGYEQYF. The CDR3 region has the DNA TGTGCCAGCAGCCAAGGGGCCAGGGGTTACGAGCAGTACTTC.

The sample holds one count of this clonotype. CDR3 sequence: CASSLSGGRPEQYF. The CDR3 DNA reads TGCGCCAGCAGCTTAAGCGGGGGTAGGCCCGAGCAGTACTTC. This chain uses TRBV5-1 with TRBJ2-7, with 8 nucleotides matching TRBD2. The CDR3 has 14 residues. Trimming took 2 bases from V and 6 from J; bases not matched to a gene: 7. The germline V gene has CDR1 SGHRS and CDR2 YFSETQ.

This clonotype came up a few times. The chain couples TRBV11-2 to TRBJ2-7, with D unresolved. In germline, CDR1 is SGHAT, CDR2 FQNNGV. Trimming shortened V by 5 bases and J by 1 base, and 9 bases separated the two germline ends. The CDR3 is made up of 13 amino acids. CDR3 amino acids: CASSPTQSYEQYF. In DNA form, the CDR3 reads TGTGCCAGCAGCCCAACCCAATCCTACGAGCAGTACTTC.

The CDR3 reads CASTQGTGGVTEAFF. The CDR3 bases are TGTGCCAGCACCCAAGGGACAGGGGGGGTGACTGAAGCTTTCTTT. The gene calls are TRBV28 and TRBJ1-1; 11 bases map to TRBD1. The CDR3 runs to 15 residues. Germline CDR1 reads MDHEN; CDR2 reads SYDVKM. V shed 7 bases, J shed 5 bases, and the junction held 9 bases outside the gene matches.

The chain joins TRBV5-4 to TRBJ2-3, with TRBD2 identical over 10 bases. The CDR3 is made up of 16 amino acids. Germline CDR1 and CDR2: SGHNT and YYREEE (reference sequence). V lost 0 bases to trimming and J lost 5 bases; unmatched junction nucleotides: 6. CDR3 sequence: CASSLASGRRGDTQYF. For the CDR3, the DNA is TGTGCCAGCAGCTTGGCTAGCGGGAGAAGGGGAGATACGCAGTATTTT.

The chain recombines TRBV7-2 with TRBJ2-2; 8 bases match TRBD2. Unmatched junction bases numbered 6, after V lost 3 bases and J lost 3 bases. This CDR3 is built from 16 residues. Germline V gives CDR1 SGHTA, CDR2 FQGNSA. CDR3 amino acids: CASSLTAGGYTGELFF. The CDR3 DNA sequence: TGTGCCAGCAGCTTGACGGCGGGAGGATACACCGGGGAGCTGTTTTTT.

V usage is TRBV27 and J usage is TRBJ2-7; 9 nucleotides match TRBD1. Germline V gene sequence: CDR1 MNHEY, CDR2 SMNVEV (reference sequence). The length of the CDR3 is 13 residues. J lost 6 bases, V lost 3 bases, and 3 bases had no gene match. The CDR3: CASSLDRGLEQYF. The DNA for the CDR3 is TGTGCCAGCAGTTTGGACAGGGGCCTCGAGCAGTACTTC.

V is TRBV30 and J is TRBJ1-5, with a weak D call TRBD1 (5 bases). V lost 1 base to trimming and J lost 7 bases, with 14 bases between them. The V gene's germline CDR1 is GTSNPN and CDR2 SVGIG (reference sequence). The length of the CDR3 is 14 residues. This chain's CDR3 is CAWSGGGSRQPQHF. For the CDR3, the DNA is TGTGCCTGGAGTGGGGGGGGGTCGCGGCAGCCCCAGCATTTT. Combining the CDR3 with reference TRBV30 and TRBJ1-5 gives the whole variable domain SQTIHQWPATLVQPVGSPLSLECTVEGTSNPNLYWYRQAAGRGLQLLFYSVGIGQISSEVPQNLSASRPQDRQFILSSKKLLLSDSGFYLCAWSGGGSRQPQHFGDGTRLSIL.

The genes are TRBV27 and TRBJ2-6; a weak D match, TRBD2 (6 bases). Germline CDR1 MNHEY, CDR2 SMNVEV (reference sequence). This CDR3 has 13 amino acids. The CDR3: CVTRSSGANVLTF. Here the CDR3 DNA reads TGTGTGACTAGGAGCTCTGGGGCCAACGTCCTGACTTTC.

The genes are TRBV20-1 and TRBJ1-6, with D possibly TRBD1 on 5 matching bases. The germline V gene has CDR1 DFQATT and CDR2 SNEGSKA (reference sequence). The CDR3 is made up of 13 amino acids. V lost 3 bases and J lost 8, with 11 bases in between. The CDR3 DNA follows: TGCAGTGCTAGGGGGCAGTTCGATTCACCCCTCCACTTT. Residues: CSARGQFDSPLHF.

This clonotype was counted once. V usage is TRBV4-3 and J usage is TRBJ2-5; D is possibly TRBD2 (5 bases). The CDR3 spans 13 residues. Germline V CDR1 and CDR2: LGHNA, YSLEER. Trimming left V 6 bases short and J 2 bases short, with 10 bases between. CDR3 in DNA: TGCGCCAGCAGTAAAGGCGGGCAAGAGACCCAGTACTTC. Protein product: CASSKGGQETQYF.

The chain uses TRBV20-1 and TRBJ2-7; weak D call: TRBD2 (6 bases). Trimming stripped 5 bases from V and 0 bases from J, with 11 bases between. The CDR3 has 13 amino acids. Germline V gene data show CDR1 as DFQATT and CDR2 as SNEGSKA (reference sequence). This CDR3 is CSARSGFSYEQYF. The CDR3 nucleotides are TGCAGTGCTCGGAGCGGGTTCTCCTACGAGCAGTACTTC.

The chain recombines TRBV6-2 or TRBV6-3 with TRBJ2-2; TRBD1 or TRBD2 may be the D gene (6 bases each). In germline, CDR1 is MNHEY, CDR2 SVGEGT. The ends were cut back, 11 bases at V and 3 bases at J, with 22 bases in the middle. The CDR3 is 16 amino acids. The CDR3 coding sequence is TGTGCCTGCTCGCGCGGGCAGGGGAGGTACACCGGGGAGCTGTTTTTT. Amino acids: CACSRGQGRYTGELFF.

The chain couples TRBV24-1 to TRBJ2-1, with 8 nucleotides matching TRBD2. In germline, CDR1 is KGHDR, CDR2 SFDVKD. This CDR3 spans 14 amino acids. The ends lost 8 bases at V and 5 bases at J; junction bases unmatched: 7. The CDR3 sequence: CATTESGRNNEQFF. As DNA, the CDR3 is TGTGCCACCACAGAAAGCGGGAGAAACAATGAGCAGTTCTTC.

This sequence joins TRBV9 and TRBJ2-5; TRBD2 aligns across 8 bases. Germline CDR1 is SGDLS and CDR2 is YYNGEE. This CDR3 has 16 amino acids. The V gene end was trimmed by 0 bases and the J gene end by 2 bases; junction bases not matched to a gene: 6. The CDR3 region is CASSVAPVAGQETQYF. CDR3 DNA: TGTGCCAGCAGCGTAGCTCCTGTAGCGGGACAAGAGACCCAGTACTTC. Full variable domain (missing parts from reference TRBV9 and TRBJ2-5): DSGVTQTPKHLITATGQRVTLRCSPRSGDLSVYWYQQSLDQGLQFLIQYYNGEERAKGNILERFSAQQFPDLHSELNLSSLELGDSALYFCASSVAPVAGQETQYFGPGTRLLVL.

The chain uses TRBV6-5 and TRBJ2-3; D might be TRBD2 (5 bases). The V gene lost 6 bases and the J gene lost 1 base, with 11 bases spanning the gap. Germline assignment: CDR1 MNHEY and CDR2 SVGAGI. The CDR3 totals 14 residues. This CDR3 is CASSSPSRTDTQYF. CDR3 DNA sequence: TGTGCCAGCAGCTCCCCTAGCCGCACAGATACGCAGTATTTT.

J is TRBJ2-2 and V is TRBV19; 9 bases fit TRBD1. The CDR3 length is 14 residues. V shed 6 bases and J 10 bases; nucleotides not matched to a gene: 9. Germline V CDR1 and CDR2: LNHDA, SQIVND (reference sequence). CDR3 loop: CASREQGAQVELFF. DNA for the CDR3: TGTGCCAGTAGGGAACAGGGGGCGCAGGTGGAGCTGTTTTTT.

The J gene is TRBJ1-3, the V gene TRBV12-3 or TRBV12-4; TRBD1 is a possible D gene (6 bases). V was shortened by 0 bases and J by 13 bases, with 13 bases between the two germline ends. CDR3 length equals 13 residues. In DNA, the CDR3 is TGTGCCAGCAGTTTAGCAAGTGACGGACAGATATATTTT. Encoded protein: CASSLASDGQIYF.

The chain couples TRBV5-4 to TRBJ2-7, with 8 bases fitting TRBD1. J was trimmed by 2 bases and V by 4 bases; bases with no gene match: 8. The CDR3 is 15 residues long. Germline CDR1 reads SGHNT; CDR2 reads YYREEE (reference sequence). The CDR3 DNA sequence: TGTGCCAGCAGCCTCGGGACAGGAGGCACCTACGAGCAGTACTTC. Protein sequence: CASSLGTGGTYEQYF.

The V and J genes are TRBV2 and TRBJ2-7; the D gene is possibly TRBD2 (5 bases). Germline V lookup: CDR1 SNHLY, CDR2 FYNNEI. The CDR3 consists of 13 residues. V was cut by 5 bases and J by 7 bases, with 15 bases left in between. The CDR3, as DNA: TGTGCCAGCAGTCCCATGAGGACGGGGGAGCAGTACTTC. It translates to CASSPMRTGEQYF.

This chain uses TRBV19 with TRBJ1-5; D gene uncertain. Between the trimmed V and J ends, which lost 3 bases and 1 base, there was a span of 4 bases. The CDR3 loop spans 13 amino acids. CDR1 and CDR2 (germline): LNHDA, SQIVND (reference sequence). In DNA, the CDR3 is TGTGCCAGTAGTATGTTAAGCAATCAGCCCCAGCATTTT. Residues: CASSMLSNQPQHF.

This sequence joins TRBV28 and TRBJ2-3; D unresolved. The CDR3 covers 14 residues. Germline V lookup: CDR1 MDHEN, CDR2 SYDVKM. V lost 3 bases, J lost 2 bases, and 9 bases lay in between. CDR3 nucleotide sequence: TGTGCCAGCAGTTTTCCCTACACCACAGATACGCAGTATTTT. Translating it yields CASSFPYTTDTQYF.

The chain combines TRBV30 with TRBJ2-3; TRBD2 agrees at 9 bases. CDR1 and CDR2 (germline): GTSNPN, SVGIG (reference sequence). The trim removed 8 bases at V and 1 base at J, leaving 10 bases unmatched. The CDR3 runs 15 residues. DNA of the CDR3: TGTGCCGGGACGGCTCTAGCGGGACGCACAGATACGCAGTATTTT. Encoded protein: CAGTALAGRTDTQYF. Full variable domain (remainder filled in from reference TRBV30 and TRBJ2-3): SQTIHQWPATLVQPVGSPLSLECTVEGTSNPNLYWYRQAAGRGLQLLFYSVGIGQISSEVPQNLSASRPQDRQFILSSKKLLLSDSGFYLCAGTALAGRTDTQYFGPGTRLTVL.

The chain uses TRBV20-1 and TRBJ1-3, with 10 nucleotides matching TRBD1. Trimming cost V 3 bases and J 0 bases; bases outside gene matches: 2. Germline V gene sequence: CDR1 DFQATT, CDR2 SNEGSKA (reference sequence). The CDR3 consists of 15 residues. CDR3 DNA sequence: TGCAGTGCTAGGACAGGGGGCCGCTCTGGAAACACCATATATTTT. Translated: CSARTGGRSGNTIYF.

The chain links TRBV19 to TRBJ1-5; weak D call: TRBD1 (5 bases). This CDR3 comprises 14 residues. CDR1 is LNHDA, CDR2 SQIVND, per germline (reference sequence). Trimming left V 7 bases short and J 0 bases short, with 10 bases between. The CDR3 DNA reads TGTGCCAGTAATGGGGGGATTAGCAATCAGCCCCAGCATTTT. This translates into CASNGGISNQPQHF. The whole variable domain, filled in from reference TRBV19 and TRBJ1-5, reads DGGITQSPKYLFRKEGQNVTLSCEQNLNHDAMYWYRQDPGQGLRLIYYSQIVNDFQKGDIAEGYSVSREKKESFPLTVTSAQKNPTAFYLCASNGGISNQPQHFGDGTRLSIL.

This rearrangement joins TRBV9 to TRBJ1-3, with 7 bases matching TRBD1. Germline V CDR1 and CDR2: SGDLS, YYNGEE. J lost 4 bases, V lost 5 bases, and 12 bases had no gene match. The CDR3 contains 16 residues. The chain's CDR3 is CASSITGAGGGNTIYF. CDR3 sequence (DNA): TGTGCCAGCAGTATTACAGGGGCCGGGGGAGGAAACACCATATATTTT.

This chain uses TRBV5-1 with TRBJ1-1; 8 bases map to TRBD1. Germline CDR1 and CDR2: SGHRS and YFSETQ. J lost 8 bases, V lost 3 bases, and 6 bases had no gene match. This CDR3 spans 13 amino acids. The CDR3 region has the DNA TGCGCCAGCAGCTCGAGGCCAGGGGGCGAAGCTTTCTTT. It yields the protein CASSSRPGGEAFF.

The CDR3 protein is CASSLFSQGSYNEQFF. Here the CDR3 DNA reads TGCGCCAGCAGCTTATTCTCACAGGGATCCTACAATGAGCAGTTCTTC. The chain couples TRBV5-1 to TRBJ2-1, with a tentative D call TRBD1 (6 bases). The germline V gene encodes CDR1 SGHRS and CDR2 YFSETQ. Trimming shortened V by 2 bases and J by 1 base, and 13 bases separated the two germline ends. The CDR3 extends over 16 amino acids.

This rearrangement joins TRBV6-2 or TRBV6-3 to TRBJ2-7; TRBD1 matches 10 bases. With V trimmed by 7 bases and J by 3 bases, 9 bases remained unmatched. Germline V gene sequence: CDR1 MNHEY, CDR2 SVGEGT. The CDR3 covers 15 residues. The CDR3, as DNA: TGTGCCAGCACCAAATGGACAGGGGGGGGCTACGAGCAGTACTTC. This translates into CASTKWTGGGYEQYF.

V and J are TRBV7-9 and TRBJ1-1; D unclear. From germline, CDR1 is SEHNR and CDR2 FQNEAQ (reference sequence). V dropped 1 base and J dropped 1 base, with 10 bases sitting between them. This CDR3 is built from 15 residues. The CDR3 coding sequence is TGTGCCAGCAGCTTAGGTTGGGAGGGGAACACTGAAGCTTTCTTT. It specifies CASSLGWEGNTEAFF.

The J gene is TRBJ2-3, the V gene TRBV5-1; 8 nucleotides agree with TRBD2. The ends lost 6 bases at V and 7 bases at J; junction bases unmatched: 7. The germline V gene encodes CDR1 SGHRS and CDR2 YFSETQ. The CDR3 covers 13 residues. In DNA form, the CDR3 reads TGCGCCAGCAAAGCGGGGGCCGATCATACGCAGTATTTT. The encoded protein is CASKAGADHTQYF. Combining the CDR3 with reference TRBV5-1 and TRBJ2-3 gives the whole variable domain KAGVTQTPRYLIKTRGQQVTLSCSPISGHRSVSWYQQTPGQGLQFLFEYFSETQRNKGNFPGRFSGRQFSNSRSEMNVSTLELGDSALYLCASKAGADHTQYFGPGTRLTVL.